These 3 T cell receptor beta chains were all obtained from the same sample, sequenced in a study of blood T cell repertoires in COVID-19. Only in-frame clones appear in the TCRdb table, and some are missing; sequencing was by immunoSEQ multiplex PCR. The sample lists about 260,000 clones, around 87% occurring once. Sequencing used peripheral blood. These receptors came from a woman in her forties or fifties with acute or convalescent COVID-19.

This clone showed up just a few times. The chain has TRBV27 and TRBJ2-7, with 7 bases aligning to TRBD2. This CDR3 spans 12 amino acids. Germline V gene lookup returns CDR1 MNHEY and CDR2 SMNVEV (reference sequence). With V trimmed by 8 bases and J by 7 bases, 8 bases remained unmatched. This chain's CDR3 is CASEALGGEQYF. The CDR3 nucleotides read TGTGCCAGCGAGGCCCTCGGGGGGGAGCAGTACTTC.

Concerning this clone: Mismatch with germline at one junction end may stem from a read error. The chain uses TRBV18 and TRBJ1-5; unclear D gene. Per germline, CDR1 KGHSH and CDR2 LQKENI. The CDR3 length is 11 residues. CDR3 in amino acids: CASSPLSAGYF. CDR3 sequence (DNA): TGTGCCAGCTCACCTCTCTCCGCGGGTTATTTT.

The CDR3 nucleotides are TGCGCCAGCAGCCAGGGTCCGGGACAGGGACTTCGGGGAGAAAAACTGTTTTTT. This sequence encodes CASSQGPGQGLRGEKLFF. V is TRBV4-1 and J is TRBJ1-4; 9 positions match TRBD1. Germline V CDR1 and CDR2: MGHRA, YSYEKL. V was clipped by 3 bases and J by 8 bases; unmatched bases: 16. This CDR3 comprises 18 residues.